This is a list of T cell receptor beta chains from one sample in a study of blood T cell repertoires in COVID-19. Sequencing was performed with immunoSEQ multiplex PCR; in TCRdb, only in-frame clones are kept and a portion is missing. The data show approximately 190,000 clones, roughly 80% seen once. The sequencing sample was made of peripheral blood. These receptors were obtained from a man in his sixties with acute or convalescent COVID-19. Both conserved end residues are part of each CDR3. Fields, in order: J gene, V gene, CDR3 length, clone size, CDR3 protein. Not all rows give a size; the values are once, few, many and, for expanded clones, a class.

j_call: TRBJ1-2; v_call: TRBV28; cdr3_length: 14; clone_size: -; cdr3_aa: CASNLPGQIYGYTF
j_call: TRBJ1-6; v_call: TRBV18; cdr3_length: 17; clone_size: -; cdr3_aa: CASSPAAGSSYNSPLHF
j_call: TRBJ2-1; v_call: TRBV3-1/TRBV3-2; cdr3_length: 17; clone_size: -; cdr3_aa: CASSPPPGGSSYNEQFF
j_call: TRBJ2-5; v_call: TRBV6-5; cdr3_length: 15; clone_size: once; cdr3_aa: CASSYGWGPLETQYF
j_call: TRBJ2-1; v_call: TRBV4-2; cdr3_length: 15; clone_size: -; cdr3_aa: CASSHQTSGGHEQFF
j_call: TRBJ1-2; v_call: TRBV7-8; cdr3_length: 15; clone_size: -; cdr3_aa: CASSLDRGAGYGYTF
j_call: TRBJ2-5; v_call: TRBV27; cdr3_length: 15; clone_size: -; cdr3_aa: CASSSYFTGVETQYF
j_call: TRBJ2-2; v_call: TRBV11-3; cdr3_length: 16; clone_size: -; cdr3_aa: CASSSIAGGSTGELFF
j_call: TRBJ2-7; v_call: TRBV3-1/TRBV3-2; cdr3_length: 14; clone_size: few; cdr3_aa: CASSPPPGVHEQYF
j_call: TRBJ2-5; v_call: TRBV5-1; cdr3_length: 17; clone_size: few; cdr3_aa: CASSSIGAGFLGETQYF
j_call: TRBJ1-1; v_call: TRBV2; cdr3_length: 13; clone_size: -; cdr3_aa: CASTDRMGTEAFF
j_call: TRBJ2-1; v_call: TRBV24-1; cdr3_length: 17; clone_size: once; cdr3_aa: CATSDFGTGGVLNEQFF
j_call: TRBJ2-7; v_call: TRBV2; cdr3_length: 14; clone_size: -; cdr3_aa: CASDPGNQNYEQYF
j_call: TRBJ1-2; v_call: TRBV29-1; cdr3_length: 12; clone_size: -; cdr3_aa: CSVGGQGNGYTF
j_call: TRBJ1-4; v_call: TRBV19; cdr3_length: 13; clone_size: few; cdr3_aa: CASTTGPGEKLFF
j_call: TRBJ2-3; v_call: TRBV6-4; cdr3_length: 18; clone_size: -; cdr3_aa: CASSERAGEIRSTDTQYF
j_call: TRBJ1-2; v_call: TRBV11-2; cdr3_length: 12; clone_size: -; cdr3_aa: CASSMSDYGYTF
j_call: TRBJ1-3; v_call: TRBV5-5; cdr3_length: 11; clone_size: -; cdr3_aa: CASSLPGYRHF
j_call: TRBJ1-2; v_call: TRBV7-2; cdr3_length: 18; clone_size: -; cdr3_aa: CASSPRGTGVGANYGYTF
j_call: TRBJ1-6; v_call: TRBV6-2/TRBV6-3; cdr3_length: 17; clone_size: few; cdr3_aa: CASSYPGRDRAYSPLHF
j_call: TRBJ2-4; v_call: TRBV3-1/TRBV3-2; cdr3_length: 18; clone_size: -; cdr3_aa: CASTPGLAGTLAKNIQYF
j_call: TRBJ2-1; v_call: TRBV24-1; cdr3_length: 16; clone_size: few; cdr3_aa: CATSDLAGGDYNEQFF
j_call: TRBJ2-7; v_call: TRBV19; cdr3_length: 14; clone_size: -; cdr3_aa: CASSITGSTYEQYF
j_call: TRBJ2-3; v_call: TRBV6-5; cdr3_length: 13; clone_size: -; cdr3_aa: CASLAGATDTQYF
j_call: TRBJ1-1; v_call: TRBV4-2; cdr3_length: 15; clone_size: -; cdr3_aa: CASSFRTGDSTEAFF
j_call: TRBJ1-1; v_call: TRBV6-2/TRBV6-3; cdr3_length: 14; clone_size: once; cdr3_aa: CASSPPRENTEAFF